This passage covers 9 T cell receptor beta chains from one sample sequenced in a study of T cell responses to AZD1222 COVID-19 vaccine. TCRdb's table, derived via immunoSEQ multiplex PCR, lists solely in-frame clones and lacks some. This table has some 150,000 clones, approximately 88% appearing once. The sequencing here drew on peripheral blood, taken on day 0 of MenACWY control vaccination. The receptors shown here come from an adult in good health.

CDR3 sequence (DNA): TGTGCCAGCTCGTATACGGGCGGCAATCAGCCCCAGCATTTT. It is translated as CASSYTGGNQPQHF. The chain employs TRBV18 and TRBJ1-5; D remains ambiguous. V lost 6 bases and J 2 bases, leaving 11 bases between the germline ends. From germline, CDR1 is KGHSH and CDR2 LQKENI. This CDR3 has 14 amino acids. Supplemented by reference TRBV18 and TRBJ1-5, the full variable domain reads NAGVMQNPRHLVRRRGQEARLRCSPMKGHSHVYWYRQLPEEGLKFMVYLQKENIIDESGMPKERFSAEFPKEGPSILRIQQVVRGDSAAYFCASSYTGGNQPQHFGDGTRLSIL.

A single count supports this clone. The rearrangement links TRBV5-4 to TRBJ2-5; 11 bases align to TRBD2. The CDR3 loop spans 16 amino acids. V lost 4 bases, J lost 2 bases, and 7 bases stayed unmatched. Germline-derived CDR1 and CDR2 are SGHNT and YYREEE (reference sequence). CDR3: CASSIGTSGIQETQYF. Written as DNA, the CDR3 is TGTGCCAGCAGCATAGGGACTAGCGGAATACAAGAGACCCAGTACTTC.

The chain combines TRBV2 with TRBJ2-4; D may correspond to TRBD1 or TRBD2 (5 bases each). Trimming removed 1 base at V and 3 bases at J, with 7 bases between. The CDR3 covers 14 residues. Germline CDR1 is SNHLY and CDR2 is FYNNEI. CDR3 coding DNA: TGTGCCAGCAGTGAAGGGGGGATCAAAAACATTCAGTACTTC. It specifies CASSEGGIKNIQYF.

V usage is TRBV19 and J usage is TRBJ2-1; unclear D gene. Trimming removed 5 bases at V and 3 bases at J, with 8 bases between. This CDR3 is built from 13 residues. The V gene's germline CDR1 is LNHDA and CDR2 SQIVND (reference sequence). This CDR3 reads CASSLILYNEQFF. Written as DNA, the CDR3 is TGTGCCAGTAGTCTAATTCTCTACAATGAGCAGTTCTTC.

The rearrangement joins TRBV5-1 to TRBJ1-1, with 7 bases aligning to TRBD1. The V segment lost 4 bases and the J segment 6 bases; nucleotides outside the gene matches: 12. This CDR3 has 15 residues. Germline V CDR1 and CDR2: SGHRS, YFSETQ. CDR3 in amino acids: CASSPGDSERAEAFF. The CDR3 bases are TGCGCCAGCAGCCCGGGGGACAGCGAGAGGGCTGAAGCTTTCTTT. Complete variable domain (other parts from reference TRBV5-1 and TRBJ1-1): KAGVTQTPRYLIKTRGQQVTLSCSPISGHRSVSWYQQTPGQGLQFLFEYFSETQRNKGNFPGRFSGRQFSNSRSEMNVSTLELGDSALYLCASSPGDSERAEAFFGQGTRLTVV.

The chain recombines TRBV6-2 or TRBV6-3 with TRBJ2-1; a possible D gene is TRBD1 (5 bases). There are 13 residues in the CDR3. Deletions cut 5 bases from V and 9 bases from J, with 14 bases between. Germline V gene data show CDR1 as MNHEY and CDR2 as SVGEGT. The CDR3 region is CASSLDSDGEQFF. CDR3 coding DNA: TGTGCCAGCAGTCTCGACAGTGATGGTGAGCAGTTCTTC.

The gene calls are TRBV3-1 (or the pseudogene TRBV3-2) and TRBJ2-3; D could derive from TRBD1 or TRBD2 (5 bases each). Trimming stripped 4 bases from V and 0 bases from J, with 17 bases between. Germline lookup yields CDR1 LGHDT and CDR2 YNNKEL (reference sequence). The CDR3 has 17 residues. The CDR3 region has the DNA TGTGCCAGCAGCCCGCACGGGGACGGGTCTAGCACAGATACGCAGTATTTT. This gives the protein CASSPHGDGSSTDTQYF.

The rearrangement uses TRBV2 and TRBJ2-6, with D hard to call. The CDR3 sequence is 16 residues long. The ends were cut back, 7 bases at V and 4 bases at J, with 17 bases in the middle. Germline-derived CDR1 and CDR2 are SNHLY and FYNNEI. The CDR3 reads CASTAEVRRGANVLTF. CDR3 in DNA: TGTGCCAGCACCGCCGAGGTCAGGAGAGGGGCCAACGTCCTGACTTTC.

The chain carries TRBV4-1 and TRBJ1-6; D gene ambiguous. With 0 bases removed from V and 0 bases from J, the gap between germline ends came to 12 bases. Germline V CDR1 and CDR2: MGHRA, YSYEKL. This CDR3 has 18 amino acids. The CDR3 region has the DNA TGCGCCAGCAGCCAAGATCCCCCCAGTCGCTCCTATAATTCACCCCTCCACTTT. Translating gives CASSQDPPSRSYNSPLHF.